This T cell receptor beta chain was sequenced during a study of blood T cells in healthy people across ages. Primed by a sample-barcoded 5' primer and a J-beta primer mix, a second PCR proceeded for about 6 to 11 cycles. Using its own MiXCR run on the 5' RACE reads, TCRdb lists one record per CDR3 protein. The sample records fewer than 800,000 distinct CDR3 sequences, about 30% being singletons. Study-wide points: While age rose, TCR beta diversity per million T cells dropped in a roughly linear way. It was held that the diversity estimates obtained from one million T cells were underestimates. A strong correlation between TCR beta diversity and naive T cell percentage was seen.

With respect to this clonotype: The antigen is not known.

V was clipped by 6 bases and J by 3 bases, with 12 bases between them. Germline V gene data show CDR1 as DFQATT and CDR2 as SNEGSKA (reference sequence). The CDR3 spans 13 residues. The specimen was blood. The source is a woman of 80 years or more in good health. The V and J genes are TRBV20-1 and TRBJ2-1, with TRBD2 as a possible D gene (6 bases). The DNA of the CDR3 is TGCAGTGCCGCGGAGGGTCTCTACAATGAGCAGTTCTTC. It specifies CSAAEGLYNEQFF.